This TCR beta chain was found in a study of PD-1 blockade in mismatch repair-deficient tumors. The protocol was immunoSEQ multiplex PCR, while the TCRdb copy is restricted to in-frame clones and leaves out a portion. The data hold 65,000 to 80,000 clones, with 70% to 80% observed a single time. Overall study results and limits: Tumor-resident clones, often absent from pretreatment blood, expanded after pembrolizumab and then contracted.

The CDR3 sequence is 16 residues long. CDR1 and CDR2 from the germline V gene are SEHNR and FQNEAQ (reference sequence). The ends lost 6 bases at V and 7 bases at J; junction bases unmatched: 11. A few pembrolizumab responders had their TCRs sequenced. This clone has just one count. The target antigen is unknown. V gene TRBV7-9 combines with J gene TRBJ2-1; 11 nucleotides agree with TRBD2. Sequenced here: peripheral blood, sampled 2 weeks after starting pembrolizumab. The receptor's source is an adult with mismatch repair-deficient cancer. The CDR3 sequence is CASRYPTSGSWNEQFF. In nucleotides, the CDR3 is TGTGCCAGCAGATACCCAACTAGCGGGAGTTGGAATGAGCAGTTCTTC.